The clone carrying this T cell receptor (beta chain) is labeled medium-sized (0.01 to 0.1%) based on frequency. The data derive from a study of CD8 T cells in cerebrospinal fluid in Alzheimer's disease. TCRdb re-called the 10x single-cell sequencing reads and gives one entry per CDR3 protein, without DNA. The table counts about 1,600 distinct CDR3 sequences; 8% to 13% lies in the top ten. The V gene's germline CDR1 is MNHEY and CDR2 SMNVEV (reference sequence). CDR3 length: 14 amino acids. The clonotype originates from a human donor in good health. The gene calls are TRBV27 and TRBJ2-7; TCRdb reports TRBD1, a call that lacks DNA to check it against. The specimen was cerebrospinal fluid. The CDR3 protein is CASSPQVFSYEQYF.